What follows is one T cell receptor beta chain and its context. Its cognate antigen is unknown. The entry originates in a study of blood T cells in healthy people across ages. General study points: Samples with more naive T cells showed higher observed beta diversity. It was not possible, with unsorted PBMCs, to conclusively compare naive and antigen-experienced cells. The study regarded diversity estimates from one million T cells as underestimates.

CDR1 is MNHNY, CDR2 SVGAGI, per germline (reference sequence). The CDR3 contains 16 residues. Germline trimming cut 2 bases from V and 0 bases from J; bases unmatched to any gene: 3. Sample donors were healthy Caucasian individuals that came from Russia, aged roughly 6 to 100. Sample-barcoded 5' priming and a J-beta primer mix drove a second PCR of roughly 6 to 12 cycles. TCRdb itself ran the 5' RACE reads through MiXCR, one entry per CDR3 protein. Seen here are more than 650,000 distinct CDR3 sequences, about 55% observed once, and the top ten hold roughly two fifths. The source is a man older than 75 in good health. The chain links TRBV6-6 to TRBJ2-7, with TRBD1 identical over 11 bases. Material: blood. The CDR3 sequence: CASSYGDRGSSYEQYF. The CDR3 DNA reads as TGTGCCAGCAGTTACGGGGACAGGGGGAGCTCCTACGAGCAGTACTTC.